A selection of T cell receptor beta chains follows, all from one sample in a study of identical twins. TCRdb processed the 5' RACE reads anew with MiXCR; each CDR3 protein has one entry. Here the sample spans roughly 570,000 distinct CDR3 sequences, approximately 9.6% being singletons. These data were likewise used in another study, on yellow fever vaccine responses in identical twins.

The sample taken for sequencing was PBMCs. Receptors originate from a woman in her late teens or twenties in good health. Both conserved end residues are part of each CDR3. Each record gives: V gene, clone size, D gene, J gene, CDR3 length, CDR3 DNA, CDR3 protein. D genes are given only for firm matches. Size is stated for part of the rows, as once, few or many counts, or as a class when the clone is expanded.

V gene: TRBV27
clone size: many
D gene: NA
J gene: TRBJ2-6
CDR3 length: 15
CDR3 DNA: TGTGCCAGCAGTCCTAGCCACTCTGGGGCCAACGTCCTGACTTTC
CDR3 protein: CASSPSHSGANVLTF

V gene: TRBV20-1
clone size: few
D gene: NA
J gene: TRBJ2-7
CDR3 length: 17
CDR3 DNA: TGCAGTGCACCCCCCGGGACAAGGTCTATATCAAACTACGAGCAGTACTTC
CDR3 protein: CSAPPGTRSISNYEQYF

V gene: TRBV20-1
clone size: few
D gene: TRBD1
J gene: TRBJ2-7
CDR3 length: 14
CDR3 DNA: TGCAGTGCCAAAACCGGGACAGGGGGTTTCGAGCAGTACTTC
CDR3 protein: CSAKTGTGGFEQYF

V gene: TRBV10-3
clone size: NA
D gene: TRBD1
J gene: TRBJ1-2
CDR3 length: 16
CDR3 DNA: TGTGCCACCTCCGAGCCTCGAGGGACAGGGAACGGTGGCTACACCTTC
CDR3 protein: CATSEPRGTGNGGYTF

V gene: TRBV20-1
clone size: many
D gene: TRBD1
J gene: TRBJ1-2
CDR3 length: 15
CDR3 DNA: TGCAGTGCCCAAGCCCACAGGGGAGGGAAGGATGGCTACACCTTC
CDR3 protein: CSAQAHRGGKDGYTF

V gene: TRBV6-1
clone size: few
D gene: TRBD2
J gene: TRBJ2-2
CDR3 length: 16
CDR3 DNA: TGTGCCAGCAGTGTCACTAGCGGGAGGGCCGGCGGGGAGCTGTTTTTT
CDR3 protein: CASSVTSGRAGGELFF

V gene: TRBV15
clone size: NA
D gene: TRBD1
J gene: TRBJ2-1
CDR3 length: 15
CDR3 DNA: TGTGCCACCAGCCGTTACAGGGGGCAGAACAATGAGCAGTTCTTC
CDR3 protein: CATSRYRGQNNEQFF

V gene: TRBV29-1
clone size: NA
D gene: NA
J gene: TRBJ2-1
CDR3 length: 14
CDR3 DNA: TGCAGCGTTGCCCGGGGGTTTTCCTACAATGAGCAGTTCTTC
CDR3 protein: CSVARGFSYNEQFF

V gene: TRBV20-1
clone size: NA
D gene: NA
J gene: TRBJ2-7
CDR3 length: 15
CDR3 DNA: TGCAGTGCTAGAGATCAGCGTCGAAGGTTGTACGAGCAGTACTTC
CDR3 protein: CSARDQRRRLYEQYF

V gene: TRBV28
clone size: NA
D gene: TRBD2
J gene: TRBJ2-3
CDR3 length: 16
CDR3 DNA: TGTGCCAGCAGTTTAGGAGCGGGAGGGGTCACAGATACGCAGTATTTT
CDR3 protein: CASSLGAGGVTDTQYF

V gene: TRBV6-2/TRBV6-3
clone size: many
D gene: TRBD1
J gene: TRBJ1-3
CDR3 length: 17
CDR3 DNA: TGTGCCAGCAGTTACCGGACAGGCCGAACTAACATCAACACCATATATTTT
CDR3 protein: CASSYRTGRTNINTIYF

V gene: TRBV5-1
clone size: many
D gene: NA
J gene: TRBJ2-4
CDR3 length: 14
CDR3 DNA: TGCGCCAGCAGCTTGGGTGCCGAGGGAAGCATTCAGTACTTC
CDR3 protein: CASSLGAEGSIQYF

V gene: TRBV28
clone size: NA
D gene: TRBD2
J gene: TRBJ2-2
CDR3 length: 19
CDR3 DNA: TGTGCCGGCACCCGGGGGAGCAGCGGGGGCCCAATTAACCCCGGGGAGCTGTTTTTT
CDR3 protein: CAGTRGSSGGPINPGELFF

V gene: TRBV7-9
clone size: NA
D gene: NA
J gene: TRBJ2-6
CDR3 length: 16
CDR3 DNA: TGTGCCAGCAGCTTAGTCGGGCCGACTGGGGCCAACGTCCTGACTTTC
CDR3 protein: CASSLVGPTGANVLTF

V gene: TRBV10-3
clone size: few
D gene: NA
J gene: TRBJ2-2
CDR3 length: 13
CDR3 DNA: TGTGCCATCAGAACATCGAACACCGGGGAGCTGTTTTTT
CDR3 protein: CAIRTSNTGELFF

V gene: TRBV29-1
clone size: NA
D gene: TRBD1
J gene: TRBJ2-5
CDR3 length: 16
CDR3 DNA: TGCAGCGTTGAAGATCTTATGGGGACAGGGTGGGAGACCCAGTACTTC
CDR3 protein: CSVEDLMGTGWETQYF

V gene: TRBV29-1
clone size: many
D gene: NA
J gene: TRBJ2-2
CDR3 length: 17
CDR3 DNA: TGCAGCGTTGAAGATCTCAAGACAGGAGGGAGCACCGGGGAGCTGTTTTTT
CDR3 protein: CSVEDLKTGGSTGELFF

V gene: TRBV12-3/TRBV12-4
clone size: many
D gene: TRBD1
J gene: TRBJ1-1
CDR3 length: 12
CDR3 DNA: TGTGCCAGCAGTTTCGGGGGACAGGGGTCTTTCTTT
CDR3 protein: CASSFGGQGSFF

V gene: TRBV28
clone size: many
D gene: NA
J gene: TRBJ1-5
CDR3 length: 18
CDR3 DNA: TGTGCCAGCAGTTCCCTGGGGCTAGGGGATGGGAGCAATCAGCCCCAGCATTTT
CDR3 protein: CASSSLGLGDGSNQPQHF

V gene: TRBV4-3
clone size: few
D gene: TRBD2
J gene: TRBJ2-2
CDR3 length: 17
CDR3 DNA: TGCGCCAGCAGCCAAGACCGGGGACTAGCGAACACCGGGGAGCTGTTTTTT
CDR3 protein: CASSQDRGLANTGELFF

V gene: TRBV5-1
clone size: many
D gene: NA
J gene: TRBJ2-5
CDR3 length: 11
CDR3 DNA: TGCGCCAGCAGCTGGGGAGAGACCCAGTACTTC
CDR3 protein: CASSWGETQYF

V gene: TRBV7-3
clone size: NA
D gene: NA
J gene: TRBJ2-7
CDR3 length: 15
CDR3 DNA: TGTGCCAGCAGCTACTCCCTCGGGGGCGGCTACGAGCAGTACTTC
CDR3 protein: CASSYSLGGGYEQYF

V gene: TRBV7-9
clone size: few
D gene: TRBD2
J gene: TRBJ2-3
CDR3 length: 15
CDR3 DNA: TGTGCCAGCAGCTTGGAGGGAGGGGGCACAGATACGCAGTATTTT
CDR3 protein: CASSLEGGGTDTQYF

V gene: TRBV15
clone size: many
D gene: NA
J gene: TRBJ2-7
CDR3 length: 19
CDR3 DNA: TGTGCCACCAGCAGAGGGAAGGCAGGGTATGAGGGGGGTCCCTACGAGCAGTACTTC
CDR3 protein: CATSRGKAGYEGGPYEQYF

V gene: TRBV12-3/TRBV12-4
clone size: many
D gene: NA
J gene: TRBJ1-5
CDR3 length: 15
CDR3 DNA: TGTGCCAGCAGTCGGACAGAGGGTCTGAATCAGCCCCAGCATTTT
CDR3 protein: CASSRTEGLNQPQHF

V gene: TRBV5-1
clone size: few
D gene: NA
J gene: TRBJ1-1
CDR3 length: 15
CDR3 DNA: TGCGCCAGCAGCTTGGAGGGGACACTCGGGACTGAAGCTTTCTTT
CDR3 protein: CASSLEGTLGTEAFF

V gene: TRBV3-1
clone size: NA
D gene: NA
J gene: TRBJ2-2
CDR3 length: 16
CDR3 DNA: TGTGCCAGCAGCCAAGGAGTCGGGGACCGGACCGGGGAGCTGTTTTTT
CDR3 protein: CASSQGVGDRTGELFF

V gene: TRBV6-5
clone size: few
D gene: TRBD2
J gene: TRBJ2-7
CDR3 length: 14
CDR3 DNA: TGTGCCAGCAGTTACTCGACCGCGGGAGGGCCGGAGTACTTC
CDR3 protein: CASSYSTAGGPEYF

V gene: TRBV9
clone size: NA
D gene: TRBD1
J gene: TRBJ1-1
CDR3 length: 15
CDR3 DNA: TGTGCCAGCAGCGCGAGACAGGGTGGGAACACTGAAGCTTTCTTT
CDR3 protein: CASSARQGGNTEAFF